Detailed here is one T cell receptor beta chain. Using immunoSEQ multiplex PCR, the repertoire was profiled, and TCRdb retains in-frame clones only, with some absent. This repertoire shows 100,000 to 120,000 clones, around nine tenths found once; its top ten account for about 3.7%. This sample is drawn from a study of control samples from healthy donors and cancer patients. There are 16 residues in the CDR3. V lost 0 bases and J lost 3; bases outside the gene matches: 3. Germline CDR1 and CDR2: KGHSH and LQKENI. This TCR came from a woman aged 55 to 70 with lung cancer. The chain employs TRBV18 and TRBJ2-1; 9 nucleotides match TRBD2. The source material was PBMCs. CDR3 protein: CASSPPSSGGYNEQFF. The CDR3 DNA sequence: TGTGCCAGCTCACCACCGAGTAGCGGGGGCTACAATGAGCAGTTCTTC.